This T cell receptor beta chain appears in the sequencing data of a study of type 1 and type 2 diabetes patients. Comments on this clonotype: Its antigen is unknown.

The CDR3 consists of 14 residues. Germline V gene sequence: CDR1 SGHAT, CDR2 FQNNGV. Trimming cost V 2 bases and J 0 bases, with 8 bases left between them. PCR was run on genomic DNA. The TCR beta CDR3 region was amplified using 30 forward and 13 reverse primers. From the multiplex PCR reads, TCRdb called clonotypes with MiXCR, one entry per CDR3 protein. The sample lists 280,000 or so distinct CDR3 sequences, more than 45% occurring once. Study findings and constraints: Age and gender were not matched between study groups, possibly biasing interpretation.

Sequencing was done on a sample of peripheral blood mononuclear cells (PBMCs). The chain joins TRBV11-2 to TRBJ2-7; TRBD1 might be the D (5 bases). The clonotype was recovered from a man between 18 and 29 years old with type 2 diabetes. CDR3 DNA sequence: TGTGCCAGCAGCTTAAAGCAGGGCTCCTACGAGCAGTACTTC. Its translation: CASSLKQGSYEQYF.